The 2 T cell receptor beta chains given below trace back to one sample, sequenced in a study of T cell repertoires in cytomegalovirus infection. TCRdb processed the reads anew with MiXCR; each CDR3 protein has one entry. Here the sample spans under 850,000 distinct CDR3 sequences, 35% to 45% being singletons. What was sequenced was PBMCs. Source of these receptors: a human donor in good health (CMV status not recorded). Some clones in this sample may be carry-over from other donors' samples.

The V call is TRBV7-9, the J call TRBJ2-3, with D perhaps TRBD2 (8 bases). CDR3 length: 16 amino acids. In germline, CDR1 is SEHNR, CDR2 FQNEAQ (reference sequence). V shed 4 bases and J shed 7 bases, with 21 bases lying between them. DNA for the CDR3: TGTGCCAGCAGCTCCGGGGGGGGACAGATCTTAAATACGCAGTATTTT. Translation: CASSSGGGQILNTQYF.

This clonotype was observed a few times. This chain uses TRBV28 with TRBJ1-5; D possibly corresponds to TRBD1 (5 bases). V was clipped by 5 bases and J by 5 bases, with 22 bases between them. CDR3 length equals 17 residues. In germline, CDR1 is MDHEN, CDR2 SYDVKM. The CDR3 loop reads CASSTLKSGGGYQPQHF. The CDR3 DNA follows: TGTGCCAGCAGTACTTTAAAGTCGGGGGGAGGGTATCAGCCCCAGCATTTT.